A single sample gave rise to the 26 T cell receptor beta chains below, sequenced in a study of breast tumors, draining lymph nodes, adjacent tissues. Breast cancer patients provided tissue from their axillary draining lymph nodes. From the multiplex PCR reads, TCRdb called clonotypes with MiXCR, one entry per CDR3 protein. The data hold under 300,000 distinct CDR3 sequences, with nearly 35% observed a single time. Material: axillary lymph node tissue. These TCRs come from a female donor with breast cancer. Some clones in this sample may be carry-over from other donors' samples.

This clonotype was observed a few times. The chain joins TRBV7-6 to TRBJ1-6; 9 bases align to TRBD1. The CDR3 extends over 14 amino acids. Looked up from germline, CDR1 is SGHVS and CDR2 is FNYEAQ. The CDR3 protein is CASQPGQGNSPLHF. CDR3 nucleotide sequence: TGTGCTAGTCAACCGGGACAGGGAAATTCACCCCTCCACTTT.

With respect to this clonotype: A much more abundant neighbour one base away suggests this may be a read error. The chain is built from TRBV20-1 and TRBJ2-1, with 8 bases identical to TRBD2. J was trimmed by 6 bases and V by 6 bases; bases with no gene match: 13. Looked up from germline, CDR1 is DFQATT and CDR2 is SNEGSKA (reference sequence). This CDR3 is 15 amino acids long. The CDR3 bases are TGCAGTGCCGCAGCAGCGGGAGAAAATCCCAATGAGCAGTTCTTC. Its translation: CSAAAAGENPNEQFF.

This clonotype was seen at least ten times. This rearrangement joins TRBV19 to TRBJ1-4, with 11 nucleotides matching TRBD1. Germline V lookup: CDR1 LNHDA, CDR2 SQIVND (reference sequence). The CDR3 loop spans 15 amino acids. Germline trimming cut 4 bases from V and 4 bases from J; bases unmatched to any gene: 2. Written as DNA, the CDR3 is TGTGCCAGTAGTACCGGGACAGGGGGTAATGAAAAACTGTTTTTT. Its translation: CASSTGTGGNEKLFF.

This clonotype was observed many times. The V and J genes are TRBV20-1 and TRBJ1-5; D gene uncertain. The CDR3 sequence is 13 residues long. Deletions cut 5 bases from V and 6 bases from J, with 14 bases between. CDR1 is DFQATT and CDR2 is SNEGSKA in the germline V gene (reference sequence). This chain's CDR3 is CSAAPGPGQPQHF. CDR3 nucleotides: TGCAGTGCTGCCCCGGGCCCGGGTCAGCCCCAGCATTTT.

Regarding this clonotype: A read error may explain this, as a much larger clone is one base away. The chain has TRBV9 and TRBJ2-5, with TRBD2 matching over 13 bases. Germline V gives CDR1 SGDLS, CDR2 YYNGEE. The CDR3 has 17 residues. J gave up 7 bases and V 4 bases, and 13 bases lay outside the gene matches. DNA of the CDR3: TGTGCCAGCAGCCACGGACTAGCGGGAGCTCGCCGGGCGACCCAGTACTTC. Translating it yields CASSHGLAGARRATQYF. Together with reference TRBV9 and TRBJ2-5, the CDR3 gives the full variable domain: DSGVTQTPKHLITATGQRVTLRCSPRSGDLSVYWYQQSLDQGLQFLIQYYNGEERAKGNILERFSAQQFPDLHSELNLSSLELGDSALYFCASSHGLAGARRATQYFGPGTRLLVL.

V usage is TRBV7-3 and J usage is TRBJ2-1; D might be TRBD2 (6 bases). The V and J ends lost 2 bases and 3 bases respectively, with 8 bases between them. The germline V gene encodes CDR1 SGHTA and CDR2 FQGTGA. The CDR3 spans 14 residues. CDR3 sequence: CASSLWGDYNEQFF. CDR3 bases: TGTGCCAGCAGCTTATGGGGGGACTACAATGAGCAGTTCTTC.

The chain has TRBV7-2 and TRBJ2-2, with 7 bases aligning to TRBD1. CDR1 and CDR2 from the germline V gene are SGHTA and FQGNSA. Trimming removed 5 bases from V and 3 bases from J; junction bases left unmatched: 6. The CDR3 extends over 15 amino acids. CDR3 sequence: CASSLGQVDTGELFF. CDR3 bases: TGTGCCAGCAGCCTCGGACAGGTGGACACCGGGGAGCTGTTTTTT.

This clonotype was detected only a few times. J is TRBJ2-1 and V is TRBV7-7; 15 nucleotides match TRBD2. The CDR3 contains 18 residues. The germline gives CDR1 SSHAT, CDR2 FNYEAQ (reference sequence). The V and J ends lost 5 bases and 3 bases, in that order; junction bases with no gene match: 8. Here the CDR3 DNA reads TGTGCCAGCAGCCAAGGGAGGACTAGCGGGAGGGTCTACAATGAGCAGTTCTTC. It specifies CASSQGRTSGRVYNEQFF. Together with reference TRBV7-7 and TRBJ2-1, the CDR3 gives the full variable domain: GAGVSQSPRYKVTKRGQDVTLRCDPISSHATLYWYQQALGQGPEFLTYFNYEAQPDKSGLPSDRFSAERPEGSISTLTIQRTEQRDSAMYRCASSQGRTSGRVYNEQFFGPGTRLTVL.

The genes are TRBV20-1 and TRBJ2-6; 7 bases map to TRBD1. Germline-derived CDR1 and CDR2 are DFQATT and SNEGSKA (reference sequence). V gave up 6 bases and J gave up 4 bases; unmatched junction bases: 6. The CDR3 runs to 14 residues. CDR3 sequence (DNA): TGCAGTGCCGGGGACAGATCGGGGGCCAACGTCCTGACTTTC. Amino acids: CSAGDRSGANVLTF.

This clonotype appeared many times. The chain carries TRBV20-1 and TRBJ2-5; 8 bases match TRBD1. Per germline, CDR1 DFQATT and CDR2 SNEGSKA (reference sequence). After removal of 6 bases from V and 2 bases from J, the junction contained 5 bases not matched to a gene. This CDR3 region has 13 residues. The CDR3 nucleotides are TGCAGTGCGGGCAGGGGGCAACAAGAGACCCAGTACTTC. Its protein is CSAGRGQQETQYF.

The chain couples TRBV2 to TRBJ1-2; D uncertain. The CDR3 is made up of 15 amino acids. Germline lookup yields CDR1 SNHLY and CDR2 FYNNEI. Trimming left V 4 bases short and J 7 bases short, with 19 bases between. CDR3 nucleotide sequence: TGTGCCAGCAGTGCCCTCACAGCCCAAGGATCTGGCTACACCTTC. Translation gives CASSALTAQGSGYTF. Filled out from reference TRBV2 and TRBJ1-2, the complete variable domain reads EPEVTQTPSHQVTQMGQEVILRCVPISNHLYFYWYRQILGQKVEFLVSFYNNEISEKSEIFDDQFSVERPDGSNFTLKIRSTKLEDSAMYFCASSALTAQGSGYTFGSGTRLTVV.

The table lists this clonotype with many counts. The chain couples TRBV2 to TRBJ2-1; the D gene is possibly TRBD2 (6 bases). The germline gives CDR1 SNHLY, CDR2 FYNNEI. The CDR3 length is 10 residues. The V gene lost 10 bases and the J gene lost 10 bases, with 11 bases spanning the gap. The CDR3 spells CAILAGEQFF. The CDR3 region has the DNA TGTGCCATCCTGGCGGGAGAGCAGTTCTTC. Drawing the rest from reference TRBV2 and TRBJ2-1, the complete variable domain is EPEVTQTPSHQVTQMGQEVILRCVPISNHLYFYWYRQILGQKVEFLVSFYNNEISEKSEIFDDQFSVERPDGSNFTLKIRSTKLEDSAMYFCAILAGEQFFGPGTRLTVL.

This clonotype came up a few times. A clone one base away is much larger, so this may be a read error. The J gene is TRBJ2-1, the V gene TRBV5-1; tentatively, D is TRBD2 (6 bases). This CDR3 region has 12 residues. CDR1 and CDR2 (germline): SGHRS, YFSETQ. CDR3: CASSYGLNEHFF. CDR3 coding DNA: TGCGCCAGCAGCTACGGACTAAATGAGCACTTCTTC.

This clonotype was counted many times. This chain uses TRBV24-1 with TRBJ2-3; 9 bases are a match to TRBD1. Trimming cost V 5 bases and J 0 bases; bases outside gene matches: 17. This CDR3 comprises 20 residues. From germline, CDR1 is KGHDR and CDR2 SFDVKD. This CDR3 is CATSVIWPFYRGRSTDTQYF. The CDR3 bases are TGTGCCACCAGTGTCATTTGGCCCTTTTACAGGGGGCGTAGCACAGATACGCAGTATTTT.

The V call is TRBV20-1, the J call TRBJ1-1; 7 nucleotides agree with TRBD1. CDR1 is DFQATT and CDR2 is SNEGSKA in the germline V gene (reference sequence). This CDR3 is 15 amino acids long. Trimming at V came to 0 bases and at J to 7 bases, leaving 11 bases not matched to a gene. The CDR3 DNA is TGCAGTGCTAGAGAGCTCTACCCGCAGGGGGATGAAGCTTTCTTT. Its translation is CSARELYPQGDEAFF.

In its sample, this clonotype was seen many times. V usage is TRBV2 and J usage is TRBJ2-7; 10 bases map to TRBD2. Unmatched junction bases numbered 21, after V lost 7 bases and J lost 6 bases. The CDR3 contains 18 residues. Germline V CDR1 and CDR2: SNHLY, FYNNEI. The CDR3 DNA sequence: TGTGCCAGCATCGCCCGAGGGCTAGCGGGAGTAAAAGGGAGCGAGCAGTACTTC. Amino acid sequence: CASIARGLAGVKGSEQYF.

There are many counts of this clonotype. V usage is TRBV9 and J usage is TRBJ2-3; 7 nucleotides match TRBD2. CDR1 SGDLS and CDR2 YYNGEE come from the germline V gene. Germline trimming cut 0 bases from V and 4 bases from J; bases unmatched to any gene: 5. This CDR3 contains 15 residues. The CDR3 nucleotides are TGTGCCAGCAGCGTAGGAAGCGGGAACGCAGATACGCAGTATTTT. This translates into CASSVGSGNADTQYF.

This chain uses TRBV20-1 with TRBJ1-3, with D unclear. Germline V gene data show CDR1 as DFQATT and CDR2 as SNEGSKA (reference sequence). Trimming pared 0 bases from V and 0 bases from J, leaving 6 bases between. The CDR3 is 14 amino acids. CDR3 bases: TGCAGTGCTAGAGATGGGGTCTCTGGAAACACCATATATTTT. It encodes CSARDGVSGNTIYF.

There are many counts of this clonotype. V usage is TRBV19 and J usage is TRBJ1-4; tentative D call: TRBD1 (6 bases). The CDR3 runs 14 residues. From germline, CDR1 is LNHDA and CDR2 SQIVND (reference sequence). V lost 2 bases and J lost 6, with 10 bases in between. The DNA of the CDR3 is TGTGCCAGTAGTATACAGGGGTCCCATGAAAAACTGTTTTTT. Translating gives CASSIQGSHEKLFF.

This clonotype was seen at least ten times. V usage is TRBV7-9 and J usage is TRBJ1-6; D gene uncertain. Per the germline V gene, CDR1 is SEHNR and CDR2 is FQNEAQ (reference sequence). Trimming shortened V by 7 bases and J by 7 bases, and 14 bases separated the two germline ends. This CDR3 has 14 amino acids. CDR3 coding DNA: TGTGCCAGCATGTCGGAATCGCAGAATTCACCCCTCCACTTT. Its protein is CASMSESQNSPLHF.

With respect to this clonotype: The conserved final phenylalanine or tryptophan is absent from the CDR3, which likely points to a read error. No DNA is shown, since the ends of the CDR3 on it are uncertain; the CDR3 is the one TCRdb lists. The V call is TRBV20-1, the J call TRBJ1-2; no check of the table's D call, TRBD1, against the DNA was made. Termini included, the CDR3 measures 14 amino acids. CDR1 and CDR2 (germline): DFQATT, SNEGSKA (reference sequence). CDR3 loop: CSARDQGGGYGYAL.

This clonotype was seen many times. J is TRBJ2-7 and V is TRBV5-1; 9 nucleotides match TRBD1. CDR1 is SGHRS, CDR2 YFSETQ, per germline. The CDR3 runs 14 residues. Trimming removed 4 bases from V and 5 bases from J; junction bases left unmatched: 7. The CDR3 is CASSETGQGNEQYF. The CDR3 DNA follows: TGCGCCAGCAGCGAAACGGGACAGGGCAACGAGCAGTACTTC. Together with reference TRBV5-1 and TRBJ2-7, the CDR3 gives the full variable domain: KAGVTQTPRYLIKTRGQQVTLSCSPISGHRSVSWYQQTPGQGLQFLFEYFSETQRNKGNFPGRFSGRQFSNSRSEMNVSTLELGDSALYLCASSETGQGNEQYFGPGTRLTVT.

This clonotype was detected many times. The V call is TRBV18, the J call TRBJ2-3; the D gene is possibly TRBD1 (6 bases). Germline V gives CDR1 KGHSH, CDR2 LQKENI. V gave up 6 bases and J gave up 2 bases, with 12 bases separating them. This CDR3 has 14 residues. For the CDR3, the DNA is TGTGCCAGCTCCGCACAGGGTTACACAGATACGCAGTATTTT. Translating it yields CASSAQGYTDTQYF.

This clonotype appeared many times. V is TRBV11-2 and J is TRBJ2-1, with a weak D call TRBD1 (5 bases). The CDR3 sequence is 14 residues long. Trimming removed 11 bases at V and 1 base at J, with 15 bases between. CDR1 SGHAT and CDR2 FQNNGV come from the germline V gene. The CDR3 nucleotides read TGTGCCGTAGACCAGGGAAGATCCTACAATGAGCAGTTCTTC. This sequence encodes CAVDQGRSYNEQFF.

This clonotype showed up many times. V is TRBV4-1 and J is TRBJ2-1; 11 bases are a match to TRBD2. The CDR3 sequence is 16 residues long. Germline trimming cut 3 bases from V and 2 bases from J; bases unmatched to any gene: 3. Germline loops: CDR1 MGHRA, CDR2 YSYEKL. The CDR3 DNA reads TGCGCCAGCAGCCAGACTAGCGGGGCGGCCTACAATGAGCAGTTCTTC. Translating it yields CASSQTSGAAYNEQFF.

This clonotype came up many times. The chain recombines TRBV30 with TRBJ2-7; TRBD1 is a possible D gene (7 bases). Deletions cut 0 bases from V and 4 bases from J, with 10 bases between. The CDR3 consists of 13 residues. Germline lookup yields CDR1 GTSNPN and CDR2 SVGIG (reference sequence). The CDR3 DNA is TGTGCCTGGAGTGTATCAGGGGGGTACGAGCAGTACTTC. Amino acids: CAWSVSGGYEQYF.